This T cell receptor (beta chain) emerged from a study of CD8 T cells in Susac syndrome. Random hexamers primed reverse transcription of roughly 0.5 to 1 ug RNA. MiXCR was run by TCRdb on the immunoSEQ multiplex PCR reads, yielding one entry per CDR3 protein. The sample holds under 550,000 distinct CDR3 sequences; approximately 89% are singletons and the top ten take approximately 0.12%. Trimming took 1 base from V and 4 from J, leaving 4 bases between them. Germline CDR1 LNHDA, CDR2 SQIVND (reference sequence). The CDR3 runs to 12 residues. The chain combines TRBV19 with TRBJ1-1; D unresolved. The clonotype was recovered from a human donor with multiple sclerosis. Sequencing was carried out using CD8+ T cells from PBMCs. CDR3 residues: CASSIASTEAFF. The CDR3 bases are TGTGCCAGTAGTATAGCCAGCACTGAAGCTTTCTTT. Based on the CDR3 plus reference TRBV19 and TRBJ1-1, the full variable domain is DGGITQSPKYLFRKEGQNVTLSCEQNLNHDAMYWYRQDPGQGLRLIYYSQIVNDFQKGDIAEGYSVSREKKESFPLTVTSAQKNPTAFYLCASSIASTEAFFGQGTRLTVV.